This T cell receptor beta chain was captured in a study of blood T cell repertoires in COVID-19. Background on the study: Sites in the United States, Italy and Spain provided acute and convalescent COVID-19 samples.

Method: immunoSEQ multiplex PCR; TCRdb's copy keeps in-frame clones and lacks some. The sample holds some 260,000 clones, around 84% seen once. This CDR3 is built from 16 residues. Per the germline V gene, CDR1 is MNHNY and CDR2 is SVGAGI (reference sequence). Trimming removed 0 bases at V and 0 bases at J, with 9 bases between. This clonotype originated in a man aged 25-45 years with acute COVID-19. The V call is TRBV6-6, the J call TRBJ1-3; D unclear. The material sequenced was PBMCs or T cells enriched from blood (not recorded which). The CDR3 here is CASSYSKTYSGNTIYF. The CDR3, as DNA: TGTGCCAGCAGTTACTCCAAAACTTACTCTGGAAACACCATATATTTT.